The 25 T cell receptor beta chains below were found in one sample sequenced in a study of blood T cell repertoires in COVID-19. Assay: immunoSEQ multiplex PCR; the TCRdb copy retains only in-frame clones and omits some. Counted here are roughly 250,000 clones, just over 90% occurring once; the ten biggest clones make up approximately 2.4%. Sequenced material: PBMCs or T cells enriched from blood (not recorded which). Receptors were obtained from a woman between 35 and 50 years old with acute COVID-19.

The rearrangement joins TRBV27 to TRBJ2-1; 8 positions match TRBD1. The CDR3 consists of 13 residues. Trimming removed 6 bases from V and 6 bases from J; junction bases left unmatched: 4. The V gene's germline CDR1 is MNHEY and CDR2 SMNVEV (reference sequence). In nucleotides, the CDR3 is TGTGCCAGCAGGAGGACAGGGCGCAATGAGCAGTTCTTC. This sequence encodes CASRRTGRNEQFF.

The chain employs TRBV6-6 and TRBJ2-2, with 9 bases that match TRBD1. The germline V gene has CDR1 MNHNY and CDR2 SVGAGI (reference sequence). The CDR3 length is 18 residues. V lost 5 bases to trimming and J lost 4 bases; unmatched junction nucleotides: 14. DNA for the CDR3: TGTGCCAGCAGTCGAGTCCCCGGGACAGGGATGGGCACCGGGGAGCTGTTTTTT. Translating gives CASSRVPGTGMGTGELFF.

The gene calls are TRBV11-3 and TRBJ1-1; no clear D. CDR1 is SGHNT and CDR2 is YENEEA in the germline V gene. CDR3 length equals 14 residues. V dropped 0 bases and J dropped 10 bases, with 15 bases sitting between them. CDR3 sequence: CASSLDPLTVGAFF. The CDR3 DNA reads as TGTGCCAGCAGCTTAGATCCCCTGACTGTTGGAGCTTTCTTT.

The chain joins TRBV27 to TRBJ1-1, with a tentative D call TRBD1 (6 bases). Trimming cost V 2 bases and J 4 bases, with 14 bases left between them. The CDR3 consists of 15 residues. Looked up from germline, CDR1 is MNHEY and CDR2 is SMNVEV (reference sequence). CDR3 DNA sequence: TGTGCCAGCAGTTTAACTGGACAGTCCTTCACTGAAGCTTTCTTT. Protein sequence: CASSLTGQSFTEAFF.

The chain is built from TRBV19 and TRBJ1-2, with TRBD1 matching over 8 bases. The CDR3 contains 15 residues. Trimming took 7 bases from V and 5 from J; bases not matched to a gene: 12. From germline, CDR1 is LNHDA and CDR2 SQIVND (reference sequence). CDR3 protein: CASTDLGQGIYGYTF. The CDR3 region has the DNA TGTGCCAGTACCGACCTCGGACAGGGTATTTATGGCTACACCTTC.

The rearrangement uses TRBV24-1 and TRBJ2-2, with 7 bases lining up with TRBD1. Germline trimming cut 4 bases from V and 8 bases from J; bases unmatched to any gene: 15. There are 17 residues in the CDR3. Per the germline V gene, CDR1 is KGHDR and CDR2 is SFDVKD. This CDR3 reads CATSDPKSRQGRGELFF. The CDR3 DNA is TGTGCCACCAGTGACCCGAAAAGCCGACAGGGACGAGGGGAGCTGTTTTTT.

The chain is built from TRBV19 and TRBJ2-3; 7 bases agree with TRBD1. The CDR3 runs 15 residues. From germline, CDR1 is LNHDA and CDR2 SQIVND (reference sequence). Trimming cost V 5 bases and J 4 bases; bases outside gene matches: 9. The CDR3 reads CASSSYRGRADTQYF. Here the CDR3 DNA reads TGTGCCAGTAGTTCCTACAGGGGCAGGGCAGATACGCAGTATTTT.

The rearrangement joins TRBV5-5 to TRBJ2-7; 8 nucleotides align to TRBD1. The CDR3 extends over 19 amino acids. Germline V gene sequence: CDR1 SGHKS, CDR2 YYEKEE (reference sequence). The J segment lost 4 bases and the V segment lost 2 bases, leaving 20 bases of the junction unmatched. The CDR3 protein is CASSFRFRGRGNLGYEQYF. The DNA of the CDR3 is TGTGCCAGCAGCTTCAGGTTCAGGGGGCGCGGTAACTTGGGGTACGAGCAGTACTTC.

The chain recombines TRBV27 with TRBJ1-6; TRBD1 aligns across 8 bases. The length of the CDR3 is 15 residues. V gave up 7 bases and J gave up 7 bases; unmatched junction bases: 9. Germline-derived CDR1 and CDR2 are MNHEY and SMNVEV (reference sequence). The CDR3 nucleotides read TGTGCCAGCACCCCAAGACAGGGGAGGAATTCACCCCTCCACTTT. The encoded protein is CASTPRQGRNSPLHF.

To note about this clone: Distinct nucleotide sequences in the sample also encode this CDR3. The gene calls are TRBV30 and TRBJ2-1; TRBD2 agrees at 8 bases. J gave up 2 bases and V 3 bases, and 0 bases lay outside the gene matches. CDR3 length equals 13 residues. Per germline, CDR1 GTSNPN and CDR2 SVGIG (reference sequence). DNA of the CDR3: TGTGCCTGGAGCGGGGGGGCCTACAATGAGCAGTTCTTC. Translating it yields CAWSGGAYNEQFF.

The CDR3 loop reads CASSMEDGSYGYTF. The CDR3 bases are TGTGCCAGTAGTATGGAGGACGGATCCTATGGCTACACCTTC. This chain connects TRBV19 to TRBJ1-2; no firm D call. In germline, CDR1 is LNHDA, CDR2 SQIVND (reference sequence). V dropped 3 bases and J dropped 4 bases, with 12 bases sitting between them. The CDR3 runs to 14 residues.

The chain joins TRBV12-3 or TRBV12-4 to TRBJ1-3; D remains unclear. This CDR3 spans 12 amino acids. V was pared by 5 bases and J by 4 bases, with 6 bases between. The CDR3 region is CASSQQGNTIYF. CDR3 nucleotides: TGTGCCAGCAGTCAACAGGGAAACACCATATATTTT.

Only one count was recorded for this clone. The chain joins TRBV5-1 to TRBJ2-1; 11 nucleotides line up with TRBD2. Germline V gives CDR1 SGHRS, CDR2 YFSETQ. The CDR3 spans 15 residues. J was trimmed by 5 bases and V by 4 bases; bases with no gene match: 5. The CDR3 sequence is CASSTGTSGNNEQFF. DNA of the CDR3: TGCGCCAGCAGCACCGGGACTAGCGGTAACAATGAGCAGTTCTTC. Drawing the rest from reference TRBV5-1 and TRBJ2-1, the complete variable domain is KAGVTQTPRYLIKTRGQQVTLSCSPISGHRSVSWYQQTPGQGLQFLFEYFSETQRNKGNFPGRFSGRQFSNSRSEMNVSTLELGDSALYLCASSTGTSGNNEQFFGPGTRLTVL.

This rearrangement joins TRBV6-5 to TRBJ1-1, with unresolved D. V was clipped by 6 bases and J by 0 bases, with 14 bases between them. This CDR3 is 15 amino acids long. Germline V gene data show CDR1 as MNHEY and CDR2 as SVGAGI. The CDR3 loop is CASRIWRPVNTEAFF. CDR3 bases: TGTGCCAGCAGGATATGGAGACCGGTGAACACTGAAGCTTTCTTT.

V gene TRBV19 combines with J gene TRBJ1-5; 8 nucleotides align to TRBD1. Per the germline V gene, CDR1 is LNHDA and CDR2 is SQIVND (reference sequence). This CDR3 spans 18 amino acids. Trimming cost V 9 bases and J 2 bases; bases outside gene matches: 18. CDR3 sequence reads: CASRGQGGGYMGNQPQHF. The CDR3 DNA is TGTGCCAGCAGAGGACAGGGCGGTGGTTATATGGGCAATCAGCCCCAGCATTTT.

The CDR3 region is CASSHGQGETQYF. CDR3 coding DNA: TGTGCCAGCAGCCATGGACAGGGAGAGACCCAGTACTTC. The chain uses TRBV11-3 and TRBJ2-5; 8 nucleotides match TRBD1. There are 13 residues in the CDR3. J lost 4 bases, V lost 5 bases, and 3 bases had no gene match. CDR1 is SGHNT, CDR2 YENEEA, per germline.

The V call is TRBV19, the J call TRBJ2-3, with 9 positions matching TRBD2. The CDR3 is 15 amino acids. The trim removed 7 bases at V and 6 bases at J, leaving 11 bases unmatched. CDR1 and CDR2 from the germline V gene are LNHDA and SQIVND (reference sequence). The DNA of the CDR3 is TGTGCCAGTATCCCGCGGGAGGGCTCGAGGGATACGCAGTATTTT. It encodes CASIPREGSRDTQYF.

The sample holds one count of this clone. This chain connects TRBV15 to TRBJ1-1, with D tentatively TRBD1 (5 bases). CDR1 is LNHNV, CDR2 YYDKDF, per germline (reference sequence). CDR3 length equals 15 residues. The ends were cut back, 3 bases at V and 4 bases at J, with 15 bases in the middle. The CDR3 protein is CATSRTTGGGTEAFF. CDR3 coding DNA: TGTGCCACCAGCAGGACCACGGGGGGAGGCACTGAAGCTTTCTTT. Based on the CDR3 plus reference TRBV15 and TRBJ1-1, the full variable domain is DAMVIQNPRYQVTQFGKPVTLSCSQTLNHNVMYWYQQKSSQAPKLLFHYYDKDFNNEADTPDNFQSRRPNTSFCFLDIRSPGLGDTAMYLCATSRTTGGGTEAFFGQGTRLTVV.

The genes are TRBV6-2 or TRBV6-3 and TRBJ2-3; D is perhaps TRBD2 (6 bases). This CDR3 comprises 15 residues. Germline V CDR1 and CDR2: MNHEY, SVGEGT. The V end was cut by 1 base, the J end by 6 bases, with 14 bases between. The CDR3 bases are TGTGCCAGCAGTTACTTCCGAACTAGCTCCGATACGCAGTATTTT. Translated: CASSYFRTSSDTQYF.

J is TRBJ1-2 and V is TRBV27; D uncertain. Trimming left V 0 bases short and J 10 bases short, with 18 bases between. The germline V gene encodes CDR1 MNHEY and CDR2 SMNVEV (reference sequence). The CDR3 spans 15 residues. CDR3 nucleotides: TGTGCCAGCAGTTTATCGGGCGGAGGGCGACGGGACTACACCTTC. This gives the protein CASSLSGGGRRDYTF.

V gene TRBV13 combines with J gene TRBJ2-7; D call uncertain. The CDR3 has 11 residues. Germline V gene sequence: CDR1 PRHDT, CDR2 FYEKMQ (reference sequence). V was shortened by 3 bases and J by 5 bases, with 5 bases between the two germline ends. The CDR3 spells CASSFGDEQYF. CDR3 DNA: TGTGCCAGCAGCTTCGGTGACGAGCAGTACTTC.

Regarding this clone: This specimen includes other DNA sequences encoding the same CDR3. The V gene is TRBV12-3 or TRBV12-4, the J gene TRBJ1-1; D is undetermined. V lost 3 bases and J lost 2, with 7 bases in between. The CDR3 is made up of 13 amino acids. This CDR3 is CASSFGRNTEAFF. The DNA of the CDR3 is TGTGCCAGCAGTTTTGGGCGAAACACTGAAGCTTTCTTT.

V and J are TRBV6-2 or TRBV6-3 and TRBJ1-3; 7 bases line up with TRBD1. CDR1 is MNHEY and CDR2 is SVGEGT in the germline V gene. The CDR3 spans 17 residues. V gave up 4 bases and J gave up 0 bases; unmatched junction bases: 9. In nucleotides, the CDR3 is TGTGCCAGCAGTTCCCTGGGACAGCCCCGCTCTGGAAACACCATATATTTT. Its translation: CASSSLGQPRSGNTIYF.

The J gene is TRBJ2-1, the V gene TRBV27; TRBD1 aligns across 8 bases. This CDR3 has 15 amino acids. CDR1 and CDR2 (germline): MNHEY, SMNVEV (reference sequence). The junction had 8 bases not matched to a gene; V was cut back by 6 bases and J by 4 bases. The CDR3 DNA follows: TGTGCCAGCAGCCAAAGACAGGGGCTGTACAATGAGCAGTTCTTC. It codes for CASSQRQGLYNEQFF.

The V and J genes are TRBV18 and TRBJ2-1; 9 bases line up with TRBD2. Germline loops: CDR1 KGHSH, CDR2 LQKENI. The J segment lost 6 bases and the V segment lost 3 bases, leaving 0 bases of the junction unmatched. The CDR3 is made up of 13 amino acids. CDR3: CASSPRGGNEQFF. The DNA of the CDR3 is TGTGCCAGCTCACCGCGGGGGGGCAATGAGCAGTTCTTC.